The 29 T cell receptor beta chains below were found in one sample sequenced in a study of memory CD4+ T cells and cytomegalovirus serostatus. The sort gate was single viable CD3+CD4+CD8-CD45RO+ cells for memory CD4+ T cells. Profiled with immunoSEQ multiplex PCR; TCRdb holds only in-frame clones, not every one. The sample includes 50,000 to 65,000 clones, about three quarters of them seen just once. The sample comprised memory CD4+ T cells from blood. All receptors come from an adult in good health and CMV-seropositive.

The rearrangement links TRBV15 to TRBJ2-7; D is possibly TRBD1 (6 bases). The V gene's germline CDR1 is LNHNV and CDR2 YYDKDF (reference sequence). V lost 4 bases to trimming and J lost 0 bases, with 10 bases between them. The CDR3 is made up of 14 amino acids. The CDR3 protein is CATSIGTSSYEQYF. The CDR3 coding sequence is TGTGCCACCAGCATCGGGACAAGCTCCTACGAGCAGTACTTC.

This clone was detected once. The chain carries TRBV4-3 and TRBJ1-3, with D hard to call. Looked up from germline, CDR1 is LGHNA and CDR2 is YSLEER. V was trimmed by 4 bases and J by 2 bases, leaving 18 bases between them. CDR3 length equals 17 residues. CDR3 region: CASSRVATGLPGNTIYF. CDR3 in DNA: TGCGCCAGCAGCCGGGTTGCGACGGGGTTACCTGGAAACACCATATATTTT.

This chain connects TRBV30 to TRBJ2-7; 11 positions agree with TRBD1. V dropped 5 bases and J dropped 3; count of bases not matched to a gene: 6. CDR3 length: 14 residues. CDR1 is GTSNPN and CDR2 is SVGIG in the germline V gene (reference sequence). The CDR3 DNA follows: TGTGCCTGGGGTCCCGGGACAGGGGGCTACGAGCAGTACTTC. Residues: CAWGPGTGGYEQYF.

The rearrangement links TRBV18 to TRBJ1-3; D unclear. The V end lost 2 bases, the J end lost 0 bases, and 8 bases lay between the germline ends. CDR3 length: 15 amino acids. CDR1 and CDR2 (germline): KGHSH, LQKENI. The CDR3, as DNA: TGTGCCAGCTCACCATCTCAGAACTCTGGAAACACCATATATTTT. This encodes CASSPSQNSGNTIYF.

This clone was recorded once. In the same sample, other DNA sequences code for this CDR3. The V gene is TRBV4-3, the J gene TRBJ1-2, with a possible D match to TRBD1 (5 bases). Deletions cut 4 bases from V and 3 bases from J, with 12 bases between. Germline V gene lookup returns CDR1 LGHNA and CDR2 YSLEER. This CDR3 region has 14 residues. CDR3 amino acids: CASSPRTGDYGYTF. CDR3 nucleotide sequence: TGCGCCAGCAGCCCTAGGACGGGGGACTATGGCTACACCTTC.

The chain carries TRBV5-4 and TRBJ2-1, with TRBD2 matching 13 bases. Germline CDR1 SGHNT, CDR2 YYREEE (reference sequence). CDR3 length: 17 residues. J lost 7 bases, V lost 2 bases, and 9 bases had no gene match. The chain's CDR3 is CASSFAPLAGGLNEQFF. For the CDR3, the DNA is TGTGCCAGCAGCTTTGCTCCACTAGCGGGAGGGCTGAATGAGCAGTTCTTC.

The CDR3: CASSARGASGNTIYF. As DNA, the CDR3 is TGTGCCAGCAGCGCACGGGGGGCCTCTGGAAACACCATATATTTT. V and J are TRBV7-2 and TRBJ1-3; possibly TRBD1 for D (6 bases). V shed 5 bases and J shed 0 bases, with 11 bases lying between them. Germline lookup yields CDR1 SGHTA and CDR2 FQGNSA. The CDR3 consists of 15 residues. The variable domain in full, with the rest retrieved from reference TRBV7-2 and TRBJ1-3, is GAGVSQSPSNKVTEKGKDVELRCDPISGHTALYWYRQSLGQGLEFLIYFQGNSAPDKSGLPSDRFSAERTGGSVSTLTIQRTQQEDSAVYLCASSARGASGNTIYFGEGSWLTVV.

The chain links TRBV4-3 to TRBJ2-2; perhaps D is TRBD1 or TRBD2 (6 bases each). Trimming removed 4 bases at V and 2 bases at J, with 11 bases between. The CDR3 is made up of 15 amino acids. CDR1 LGHNA and CDR2 YSLEER come from the germline V gene. CDR3: CASSRGGYNTGELFF. CDR3 DNA: TGCGCCAGCAGCCGAGGGGGGTACAACACCGGGGAGCTGTTTTTT.

V gene TRBV5-6 combines with J gene TRBJ2-1, with D possibly TRBD2 on 7 matching bases. The germline CDR1 and CDR2 sequences are SGHDT and YYEEEE. The CDR3 runs 16 residues. The ends were cut back, 4 bases at V and 1 base at J, with 15 bases in the middle. This CDR3 is CASSPDAGASYNEQFF. The CDR3 DNA sequence: TGTGCCAGCAGCCCGGATGCGGGGGCGTCCTACAATGAGCAGTTCTTC.

The gene calls are TRBV6-1 and TRBJ2-2, with TRBD2 matching 11 bases. V was pared by 6 bases and J by 0 bases, with 0 bases of the junction left unmatched. CDR3 length: 15 amino acids. Germline V gene sequence: CDR1 MNHNS, CDR2 SASEGT. This chain's CDR3 is CASRTSGTNTGELFF. DNA of the CDR3: TGTGCCAGCAGGACTAGCGGGACGAACACCGGGGAGCTGTTTTTT.

This clone was detected only a few times. The V gene is TRBV10-3, the J gene TRBJ1-5, with 9 bases aligning to TRBD1. V trimming: 3 bases; J trimming: 2 bases; junction bases outside the gene matches: 2. The CDR3 has 15 amino acids. Germline CDR1 and CDR2: ENHRY and SYGVKD. This chain's CDR3 is CAISETGGGNQPQHF. As DNA, the CDR3 is TGTGCCATCAGTGAAACAGGGGGCGGCAATCAGCCCCAGCATTTT.

The rearrangement uses TRBV4-2 and TRBJ2-7; D is possibly TRBD2 (5 bases). The CDR3 contains 16 residues. The V end lost 1 base, the J end lost 0 bases, and 13 bases lay between the germline ends. Per the germline V gene, CDR1 is LGHNA and CDR2 is YNFKEQ. This CDR3 reads CASSQARSGSSYEQYF. The CDR3 nucleotides are TGTGCCAGCAGCCAAGCCCGGAGCGGCAGCTCCTACGAGCAGTACTTC.

The table lists this clone with a few counts. The chain links TRBV5-1 to TRBJ2-1, with 9 nucleotides matching TRBD2. The CDR3 length is 15 residues. Per the germline V gene, CDR1 is SGHRS and CDR2 is YFSETQ. V lost 0 bases and J lost 7; bases outside the gene matches: 5. CDR3 in DNA: TGCGCCAGCAGCTTGGCCTCTAGCGGGATGAATGAGCAGTTCTTC. Its protein product is CASSLASSGMNEQFF.

The V and J genes are TRBV6-1 and TRBJ1-6; 8 positions match TRBD1. The CDR3 consists of 14 residues. J was trimmed by 9 bases and V by 3 bases; bases with no gene match: 4. In germline, CDR1 is MNHNS, CDR2 SASEGT. The CDR3 region is CASSEDRDSSPLHF. CDR3 nucleotides: TGTGCCAGCAGTGAGGACAGGGATAGTTCACCCCTCCACTTT.

The chain has TRBV7-6 and TRBJ1-2; 9 nucleotides match TRBD1. Germline CDR1 SGHVS, CDR2 FNYEAQ. Trimming cost V 1 base and J 8 bases; bases outside gene matches: 8. This CDR3 is built from 15 residues. CDR3 nucleotide sequence: TGTGCCAGCAGCTTAGACCGGGACAGGGTGGACGGCTACACCTTC. Protein product: CASSLDRDRVDGYTF.

The chain couples TRBV6-6 to TRBJ1-2; D gene uncertain. This CDR3 is 11 amino acids long. Deletions cut 11 bases from V and 5 bases from J, with 12 bases between. From germline, CDR1 is MNHNY and CDR2 SVGAGI (reference sequence). CDR3 protein: CASWAFYGYTF. The CDR3 DNA follows: TGTGCCTCCTGGGCTTTTTATGGCTACACCTTC.

The chain's CDR3 is CASSLVGVAGGQAYNEQFF. The DNA of the CDR3 is TGTGCCAGCAGTTTAGTAGGAGTAGCGGGGGGTCAAGCTTACAATGAGCAGTTCTTC. The genes are TRBV27 and TRBJ2-1; 10 bases map to TRBD2. Germline-derived CDR1 and CDR2 are MNHEY and SMNVEV (reference sequence). After removal of 2 bases from V and 4 bases from J, the junction contained 14 bases not matched to a gene. This CDR3 region has 19 residues.

This chain connects TRBV30 to TRBJ1-6; D remains unclear. The CDR3 extends over 11 amino acids. The germline gives CDR1 GTSNPN, CDR2 SVGIG (reference sequence). V gave up 1 base and J gave up 10 bases, with 5 bases separating them. The CDR3 region is CAWSDGSPLHF. DNA of the CDR3: TGTGCCTGGAGTGATGGCTCACCCCTCCACTTT. Drawing the rest from reference TRBV30 and TRBJ1-6, the complete variable domain is SQTIHQWPATLVQPVGSPLSLECTVEGTSNPNLYWYRQAAGRGLQLLFYSVGIGQISSEVPQNLSASRPQDRQFILSSKKLLLSDSGFYLCAWSDGSPLHFGNGTRLTVT.

Concerning this clone: A junction end diverges from the germline sequence, so it may reflect a read error. This chain joins TRBV27 and TRBJ2-7, with D tentatively TRBD1 or TRBD2 (5 bases each). The CDR3 is 12 amino acids. In germline, CDR1 is MNHEY, CDR2 SMNVEV (reference sequence). The CDR3 loop is CASSPRPGPTFF. CDR3 DNA sequence: TGTGCCAGCAGTCCTAGGCCGGGACCTACGTTCTTC.

This clone turned up a few times. The chain joins TRBV28 to TRBJ1-1, with TRBD1 matching over 8 bases. V lost 4 bases, J lost 4 bases, and 8 bases stayed unmatched. Per the germline V gene, CDR1 is MDHEN and CDR2 is SYDVKM. The CDR3 is 15 residues long. For the CDR3, the DNA is TGTGCCAGCAGTTCCACACAGGGGGGCGGCACTGAAGCTTTCTTT. Protein sequence: CASSSTQGGGTEAFF.

This clone was observed a few times. V usage is TRBV5-6 and J usage is TRBJ2-3, with 12 bases identical to TRBD2. Losses at the gene ends were 4 bases for V and 1 base for J; bases not matched to a gene: 4. Germline V gene data show CDR1 as SGHDT and CDR2 as YYEEEE. CDR3 length: 16 residues. The CDR3 DNA reads TGTGCCAGCAGCCCCAGACTAGCGGGGGGCACAGATACGCAGTATTTT. The encoded protein is CASSPRLAGGTDTQYF.

The rearrangement joins TRBV9 to TRBJ1-1; no reliable D call. V shed 4 bases and J shed 7 bases, with 11 bases lying between them. This CDR3 comprises 12 residues. Germline lookup yields CDR1 SGDLS and CDR2 YYNGEE. CDR3 residues: CASSPQEIEAFF. DNA for the CDR3: TGTGCCAGCAGCCCGCAGGAAATTGAAGCTTTCTTT.

The genes are TRBV5-4 and TRBJ1-5, with a tentative D call TRBD1 (5 bases). The CDR3 sequence is 15 residues long. The ends were cut back, 5 bases at V and 2 bases at J, with 14 bases in the middle. Germline lookup yields CDR1 SGHNT and CDR2 YYREEE (reference sequence). The CDR3 DNA is TGTGCCAGCAGTCCAGGGATCCTTGGCAATCAGCCCCAGCATTTT. As protein: CASSPGILGNQPQHF.

A few counts support this clone. This chain joins TRBV6-1 and TRBJ2-7; the D gene is possibly TRBD2 (5 bases). Trimming removed 11 bases at V and 2 bases at J, with 22 bases between. The CDR3 is made up of 15 amino acids. Germline assignment: CDR1 MNHNS and CDR2 SASEGT. The CDR3 protein is CAARSVTGIAYEQYF. In DNA form, the CDR3 reads TGTGCCGCAAGGTCGGTAACGGGGATAGCCTACGAGCAGTACTTC.

The chain combines TRBV29-1 with TRBJ1-2; TRBD1 is a possible D gene (6 bases). The ends were cut back, 6 bases at V and 7 bases at J, with 9 bases in the middle. Germline V gene lookup returns CDR1 SQVTM and CDR2 ANQGSEA. CDR3 length equals 10 residues. DNA for the CDR3: TGCAGCGTACAGGGCCCTGGCTACACCTTC. Translated: CSVQGPGYTF.

This chain uses TRBV18 with TRBJ1-1, with D possibly TRBD1 on 6 matching bases. The germline CDR1 and CDR2 sequences are KGHSH and LQKENI. This CDR3 is built from 15 residues. V dropped 1 base and J dropped 1 base, with 10 bases sitting between them. CDR3 sequence: CASSPQGGGNTEAFF. The CDR3 region has the DNA TGTGCCAGCTCACCACAGGGAGGGGGGAACACTGAAGCTTTCTTT.

The chain carries TRBV7-9 and TRBJ1-4, with D maybe TRBD1 (6 bases). V was trimmed by 0 bases and J by 3 bases, leaving 11 bases between them. This CDR3 contains 16 residues. CDR1 is SEHNR and CDR2 is FQNEAQ in the germline V gene (reference sequence). In nucleotides, the CDR3 is TGTGCCAGCAGCTTAGCGGCGGCAGGGGCTAATGAAAAACTGTTTTTT. Amino acid sequence: CASSLAAAGANEKLFF.

The rearrangement links TRBV10-2 to TRBJ2-7; a weak D match, TRBD1 (5 bases). Germline V CDR1 and CDR2: WSHSY, SAAADI. The CDR3 spans 13 residues. With 8 bases removed from V and 0 bases from J, the gap between germline ends came to 11 bases. The CDR3 loop reads CASRRQSSYEQYF. CDR3 sequence (DNA): TGCGCCAGCCGTAGACAGAGCTCCTACGAGCAGTACTTC.

The gene calls are TRBV19 and TRBJ1-2, with TRBD1 matching 7 bases. The CDR3 has 12 residues. Unmatched junction bases numbered 4, after V lost 5 bases and J lost 7 bases. Germline CDR1 and CDR2: LNHDA and SQIVND (reference sequence). CDR3 loop: CASSYRGGGYTF. CDR3 sequence (DNA): TGTGCCAGTAGTTACAGGGGAGGTGGCTACACCTTC.